Below are 18 T cell receptor beta chains sequenced from a single sample in a study of beta chain features in type 1 diabetes. The antigens these receptors bind are not known. Expressed TCRB transcripts were sequenced because the entire RNA isolate underwent reverse transcription. Here immunoSEQ multiplex PCR was the method, and the copy in TCRdb shows in-frame clones only, minus some. The sample carries 150,000 to 200,000 clones, around 8.4% recorded once. Overall study findings and caveats: Shorter TCRB CDR3s, moderately but significantly so, marked every one of the four CD4+ subsets in Type 1 diabetes patients.

Sequencing was carried out using central memory CD4+ T cells from blood. The source of these receptors is a woman in her late teens or twenties with type 1 diabetes.

The rearrangement uses TRBV15 and TRBJ2-1; 7 bases are a match to TRBD1. Losses at the gene ends were 3 bases for V and 8 bases for J; bases not matched to a gene: 13. The germline CDR1 and CDR2 sequences are LNHNV and YYDKDF (reference sequence). The CDR3 contains 16 residues. Here the CDR3 reads CATSRALLTGRDEQFF. In DNA form, the CDR3 reads TGTGCCACCAGCAGGGCTCTCCTGACAGGGAGAGATGAGCAGTTCTTC.

This chain connects TRBV27 to TRBJ2-4, with no clear D. V lost 5 bases and J lost 7, with 9 bases in between. Looked up from germline, CDR1 is MNHEY and CDR2 is SMNVEV (reference sequence). The CDR3 sequence is 12 residues long. CDR3 DNA sequence: TGTGCCAGCAGTAACTCCGGGAACATTCAGTACTTC. Residues: CASSNSGNIQYF.

This clone was found a few times. This sequence joins TRBV9 and TRBJ2-1; weak D call: TRBD2 (7 bases). Deletions cut 0 bases from V and 7 bases from J, with 14 bases between. The CDR3 runs 15 residues. CDR1 is SGDLS and CDR2 is YYNGEE in the germline V gene. CDR3 region: CASSVVGGAKNEQFF. The CDR3 nucleotides read TGTGCCAGCAGCGTAGTGGGGGGGGCCAAGAATGAGCAGTTCTTC.

CDR3 DNA: TGTGCCTGGAGTACCGGGAGGGTACAGCAGTTCTTC. Translating it yields CAWSTGRVQQFF. The chain combines TRBV30 with TRBJ2-1; TRBD2 matches at 8 bases. The germline gives CDR1 GTSNPN, CDR2 SVGIG (reference sequence). CDR3 length: 12 amino acids. Trimming removed 2 bases from V and 11 bases from J; junction bases left unmatched: 5.

This clone occurred a few times. The chain links TRBV11-2 to TRBJ2-1; 14 nucleotides agree with TRBD2. There are 15 residues in the CDR3. Germline trimming cut 6 bases from V and 6 bases from J; bases unmatched to any gene: 4. Germline V gene lookup returns CDR1 SGHAT and CDR2 FQNNGV. DNA for the CDR3: TGTGCCAGCAGATTCGGGACTAGCGGGAGCAATGAGCAGTTCTTC. Amino acids: CASRFGTSGSNEQFF.

This clone was detected only a few times. CDR3 residues: CASSLLPNTEAFF. DNA of the CDR3: TGTGCCAGCAGCTTACTCCCTAACACTGAAGCTTTCTTT. The chain joins TRBV7-8 to TRBJ1-1; D is unresolved. This CDR3 is 13 amino acids long. Trimming cost V 2 bases and J 2 bases, with 6 bases left between them. Per germline, CDR1 SGHVS and CDR2 FQNEAQ. The full variable domain, rest sourced from reference TRBV7-8 and TRBJ1-1, is GAGVSQSPRYKVAKRGQDVALRCDPISGHVSLFWYQQALGQGPEFLTYFQNEAQLDKSGLPSDRFFAERPEGSVSTLKIQRTQQEDSAVYLCASSLLPNTEAFFGQGTRLTVV.

The chain combines TRBV7-8 with TRBJ2-6, with 7 bases matching TRBD1. The CDR3 has 15 residues. The V segment lost 5 bases and the J segment 2 bases; nucleotides outside the gene matches: 3. The V gene's germline CDR1 is SGHVS and CDR2 FQNEAQ. The CDR3 protein is CASSPQGAGANVLTF. CDR3 nucleotide sequence: TGTGCCAGCAGCCCCCAGGGGGCTGGGGCCAACGTCCTGACTTTC.

This clone has only a few counts. In DNA form, the CDR3 reads TGTGCCAGCAGTCCTAGCGGGGCCATGGGGGAGCTGTTTTTT. Its protein product is CASSPSGAMGELFF. V gene TRBV5-4 combines with J gene TRBJ2-2; TRBD2 agrees at 9 bases. Per germline, CDR1 SGHNT and CDR2 YYREEE (reference sequence). CDR3 length: 14 residues. The ends lost 5 bases at V and 8 bases at J; junction bases unmatched: 7.

This clone was recorded a few times. The CDR3 DNA follows: TGTGCCAGCAGCTTAGCGACCGTCAGGGGAGATACGCAGTATTTT. Amino acid sequence: CASSLATVRGDTQYF. The gene calls are TRBV7-9 and TRBJ2-3, with TRBD1 as a possible D gene (6 bases). In germline, CDR1 is SEHNR, CDR2 FQNEAQ (reference sequence). The CDR3 runs to 15 residues. Trimming removed 0 bases from V and 5 bases from J, with 12 bases in between.

This clone was recorded a few times. The CDR3 spells CSASLSDTQYF. As DNA, the CDR3 is TGCAGTGCTAGTCTATCAGATACGCAGTATTTT. The chain uses TRBV20-1 and TRBJ2-3; D is unresolved. V lost 3 bases to trimming and J lost 4 bases, with 5 bases between them. The CDR3 totals 11 residues. The germline V gene has CDR1 DFQATT and CDR2 SNEGSKA (reference sequence).

This clone was counted only a few times. This chain links TRBV5-1 with TRBJ1-1, with D uncertain. V was clipped by 2 bases and J by 1 base, with 6 bases between them. The germline CDR1 and CDR2 sequences are SGHRS and YFSETQ. The CDR3 is 13 amino acids. CDR3 protein: CASSLSENTEAFF. The CDR3 nucleotides read TGCGCCAGCAGCTTATCAGAGAACACTGAAGCTTTCTTT.

This clone showed up just a few times. The chain is built from TRBV7-9 and TRBJ1-2; D might be TRBD1 (6 bases). V shed 0 bases and J shed 7 bases, with 18 bases lying between them. This CDR3 has 16 amino acids. CDR1 is SEHNR and CDR2 is FQNEAQ in the germline V gene (reference sequence). Here the CDR3 DNA reads TGTGCCAGCAGCTTAGCGTTGGCAGGGGATGTCGGTGGCTACACCTTC. Amino acids: CASSLALAGDVGGYTF.

The chain couples TRBV21-1 to TRBJ1-1; the table calls TRBD1, which could not be checked here. TRBV21-1 is shown as a pseudogene. This CDR3 has 15 residues. The CDR3 protein is CASSKEFSRATEAFF. The DNA for the CDR3 is TGTGCCAGCAGCAAAGAATTCAGCAGGGCCACTGAAGCTTTCTTT.

The gene calls are TRBV28 and TRBJ1-2, with 11 bases identical to TRBD1. The CDR3 length is 15 residues. Germline values: CDR1 MDHEN, CDR2 SYDVKM. With 1 base clipped from V and 6 bases from J, the junction kept 4 bases outside the gene matches. The CDR3 DNA reads as TGTGCCAGCAGTTTATCTGGACAGGGGGCGGATGGCTACACCTTC. Protein sequence: CASSLSGQGADGYTF.

V gene TRBV5-1 combines with J gene TRBJ2-7; D call uncertain. This CDR3 is 14 amino acids long. V was trimmed by 4 bases and J by 4 bases, leaving 15 bases between them. Per the germline V gene, CDR1 is SGHRS and CDR2 is YFSETQ. In DNA form, the CDR3 reads TGCGCCAGCAGCCCGGGTAGCTCCGCTTACGAGCAGTACTTC. Its protein is CASSPGSSAYEQYF.

This clone was seen a few times. This chain links TRBV11-2 with TRBJ1-4; a possible D gene is TRBD1 (6 bases). The germline V and J ends were trimmed by 0 bases and 7 bases, with 12 bases remaining between them. Germline V gene lookup returns CDR1 SGHAT and CDR2 FQNNGV. The CDR3 is made up of 15 amino acids. DNA of the CDR3: TGTGCCAGCAGCTTAGACAGGGGCCCGGGTGAAAAACTGTTTTTT. It translates to CASSLDRGPGEKLFF.

This clone is judged medium-sized. The chain recombines TRBV29-1 with TRBJ1-2; TRBD1 aligns across 7 bases. The CDR3 contains 12 residues. CDR1 and CDR2 from the germline V gene are SQVTM and ANQGSEA. V trimming: 7 bases; J trimming: 4 bases; junction bases outside the gene matches: 6. CDR3 coding DNA: TGCAGCGCAGAGGGGGCTGGCTATGGCTACACCTTC. Protein sequence: CSAEGAGYGYTF.

J is TRBJ2-5 and V is TRBV5-1; a weak D match, TRBD2 (5 bases). The CDR3 has 12 amino acids. The germline CDR1 and CDR2 sequences are SGHRS and YFSETQ. V lost 4 bases and J lost 2, with 6 bases in between. The DNA of the CDR3 is TGCGCCAGCAGCCGGGGACAAGAGACCCAGTACTTC. Its translation: CASSRGQETQYF.